These 27 T cell receptor beta chains came from one sample sequenced in a study of blood T cell repertoires in COVID-19. The protocol was immunoSEQ multiplex PCR, while the TCRdb copy is restricted to in-frame clones and leaves out a portion. The profile shows around 170,000 clones, around 83% of them singletons. Sequences were obtained from peripheral blood. These TCRs come from a woman in her 40s with acute or convalescent COVID-19.

V is TRBV20-1 and J is TRBJ2-1, with 8 bases identical to TRBD2. After removal of 3 bases from V and 0 bases from J, the junction contained 7 bases not matched to a gene. This CDR3 contains 16 residues. Germline V lookup: CDR1 DFQATT, CDR2 SNEGSKA (reference sequence). The CDR3 is CSASSEAGGSYNEQFF. The CDR3, as DNA: TGCAGTGCTAGTTCTGAGGCGGGAGGCTCCTACAATGAGCAGTTCTTC.

CDR3 region: CASSVTGANTEAFF. The DNA for the CDR3 is TGTGCCAGCAGCGTTACAGGCGCTAACACTGAAGCTTTCTTT. The genes are TRBV9 and TRBJ1-1, with D maybe TRBD1 (5 bases). Per germline, CDR1 SGDLS and CDR2 YYNGEE. The CDR3 spans 14 residues. V gave up 2 bases and J gave up 2 bases, with 10 bases separating them.

This clone has just one count. J is TRBJ1-3 and V is TRBV19, with a possible D match to TRBD1 (6 bases). Trimming removed 9 bases from V and 3 bases from J, with 18 bases in between. The CDR3 loop spans 15 amino acids. Per germline, CDR1 LNHDA and CDR2 SQIVND (reference sequence). CDR3 nucleotide sequence: TGTGCCAGCCTGGACACAGGGTTCGGTGGAAACACCATATATTTT. Its protein product is CASLDTGFGGNTIYF.

This clone has only a few counts. The rearrangement joins TRBV6-5 to TRBJ1-5; tentative D call: TRBD1 (6 bases). This CDR3 region has 14 residues. Trimming took off 5 bases at V and 2 bases at J, with 10 bases between the two ends. Germline CDR1 reads MNHEY; CDR2 reads SVGAGI. CDR3 loop: CASSQQGGNQPQHF. The CDR3 DNA reads as TGTGCCAGCAGTCAACAGGGCGGCAATCAGCCCCAGCATTTT.

The rearrangement links TRBV2 to TRBJ1-1; possible D gene TRBD1, 5 bases. The germline V gene encodes CDR1 SNHLY and CDR2 FYNNEI. The CDR3 is made up of 13 amino acids. Trimming removed 4 bases from V and 1 base from J, with 7 bases in between. The CDR3 nucleotides read TGTGCCAGCAGTGGGGGGGAGAACACTGAAGCTTTCTTT. Its translation is CASSGGENTEAFF. Together with reference TRBV2 and TRBJ1-1, the CDR3 gives the full variable domain: EPEVTQTPSHQVTQMGQEVILRCVPISNHLYFYWYRQILGQKVEFLVSFYNNEISEKSEIFDDQFSVERPDGSNFTLKIRSTKLEDSAMYFCASSGGENTEAFFGQGTRLTVV.

Only one count was recorded for this clone. It is unclear where the CDR3 begins or ends on the DNA, so no DNA is shown, and the CDR3 is as TCRdb lists it. This sequence joins TRBV24-1 and TRBJ1-3; the DNA was not compared with TRBD1, the D call given in the table. CDR1 is KGHDR, CDR2 SFDVKD, per germline. The CDR3 contains 13 residues when both ends are counted. This CDR3 reads CATSVGTGTELYF.

For the CDR3, the DNA is TGTGCCAGCAGCCTGAAGGGGGACAGCACTGAAGCTTTCTTT. As protein: CASSLKGDSTEAFF. The V call is TRBV5-8, the J call TRBJ1-1, with 7 nucleotides matching TRBD1. The trim removed 4 bases at V and 4 bases at J, leaving 7 bases unmatched. Germline CDR1 is SGHTS and CDR2 is YDEGEE. The CDR3 is made up of 14 amino acids.

The chain recombines TRBV28 with TRBJ1-1, with 7 bases that match TRBD1. J lost 3 bases, V lost 7 bases, and 2 bases had no gene match. The germline gives CDR1 MDHEN, CDR2 SYDVKM. CDR3 size: 12 residues. The CDR3 DNA sequence: TGTGCCAGCACCAGGGGGTACACTGAAGCTTTCTTT. Protein sequence: CASTRGYTEAFF.

The J gene is TRBJ2-1, the V gene TRBV15; 12 nucleotides align to TRBD2. V was clipped by 0 bases and J by 7 bases; unmatched bases: 10. CDR1 is LNHNV and CDR2 is YYDKDF in the germline V gene (reference sequence). The CDR3 covers 18 residues. CDR3 protein: CATSRERLAGVSWNEQFF. CDR3 DNA sequence: TGTGCCACCAGCAGAGAACGACTAGCGGGGGTTTCGTGGAATGAGCAGTTCTTC.

The rearrangement links TRBV3-1 (or the pseudogene TRBV3-2) to TRBJ2-1, with 9 bases that match TRBD2. Trimming removed 6 bases from V and 7 bases from J; junction bases left unmatched: 7. The CDR3 has 14 amino acids. The germline gives CDR1 LGHDT, CDR2 YNNKEL (reference sequence). This CDR3 reads CASRLLAGNNEQFF. The CDR3 nucleotides read TGTGCCAGCAGACTCCTAGCGGGAAATAATGAGCAGTTCTTC.

V gene TRBV6-5 combines with J gene TRBJ2-2; a possible D gene is TRBD1 (5 bases). Between the trimmed V and J ends, which lost 8 bases and 5 bases, there was a span of 9 bases. CDR1 MNHEY and CDR2 SVGAGI come from the germline V gene. This CDR3 spans 12 amino acids. DNA of the CDR3: TGTGCCAGCCAGGGCACGACCGGGGAGCTGTTTTTT. Its translation: CASQGTTGELFF.

The rearrangement uses TRBV2 and TRBJ1-5; D not certain. V gave up 7 bases and J gave up 6 bases, with 13 bases separating them. The CDR3 loop spans 13 amino acids. CDR1 is SNHLY and CDR2 is FYNNEI in the germline V gene. The CDR3 is CASNEVPRQPQHF. In DNA, the CDR3 is TGTGCCAGCAACGAGGTCCCTCGTCAGCCCCAGCATTTT.

Of note for this clone: The junction does not match germline at one end; this may be a read error. This rearrangement joins TRBV7-7 to TRBJ2-1, with D perhaps matching TRBD2 (5 bases). This CDR3 comprises 15 residues. The germline V gene encodes CDR1 SSHAT and CDR2 FNYEAQ (reference sequence). The CDR3, as DNA: TGTGCTAGCAGCTTAGGGCTAGCAGTGAACAATGAGCAGTTCTTC. Translating gives CASSLGLAVNNEQFF.

The rearrangement links TRBV13 to TRBJ1-2; 11 bases fit TRBD1. CDR3 length: 14 amino acids. V lost 3 bases and J lost 5; bases outside the gene matches: 2. The germline V gene encodes CDR1 PRHDT and CDR2 FYEKMQ (reference sequence). CDR3 region: CASSLGTGGYGYTF. DNA of the CDR3: TGTGCCAGCAGCTTGGGGACAGGGGGATATGGCTACACCTTC.

The V call is TRBV4-1, the J call TRBJ2-1; a weak D match, TRBD1 (5 bases). The germline V and J ends were trimmed by 1 base and 7 bases, with 17 bases remaining between them. Germline V gene lookup returns CDR1 MGHRA and CDR2 YSYEKL. The CDR3 is 16 amino acids. The CDR3, as DNA: TGCGCCAGCAGCCAAGGATTGGACACCTTAGGGAATGAGCAGTTCTTC. Its protein is CASSQGLDTLGNEQFF.

The rearrangement links TRBV7-9 to TRBJ1-1; TRBD1 matches 7 bases. The CDR3 length is 13 residues. Germline values: CDR1 SEHNR, CDR2 FQNEAQ (reference sequence). The J segment lost 9 bases and the V segment lost 5 bases, leaving 9 bases of the junction unmatched. Here the CDR3 DNA reads TGTGCCAGCAGCCCTGTGGGACAGCTAAAAGCTTTCTTT. Translation: CASSPVGQLKAFF.

The gene calls are TRBV11-2 and TRBJ1-1, with D possibly being TRBD1 (5 bases). Trimming removed 4 bases from V and 0 bases from J, with 9 bases in between. The CDR3 runs to 14 residues. Germline V gene sequence: CDR1 SGHAT, CDR2 FQNNGV. The CDR3 reads CASSSDRLNTEAFF. The CDR3 DNA follows: TGTGCCAGCAGCTCTGACAGATTGAACACTGAAGCTTTCTTT.

The rearrangement joins TRBV6-5 to TRBJ2-1; the match to TRBD1 covers 9 bases. The length of the CDR3 is 15 residues. V shed 2 bases and J 5 bases; nucleotides not matched to a gene: 4. The V gene's germline CDR1 is MNHEY and CDR2 SVGAGI. This CDR3 reads CASSYARTGDNEQFF. The CDR3 coding sequence is TGTGCCAGCAGTTACGCTCGGACAGGGGACAATGAGCAGTTCTTC.

This chain connects TRBV9 to TRBJ2-1, with TRBD2 matching over 7 bases. Germline assignment: CDR1 SGDLS and CDR2 YYNGEE. V lost 1 base, J lost 5 bases, and 6 bases stayed unmatched. The CDR3 totals 15 residues. CDR3 amino acids: CASSVQGTNNNEQFF. The CDR3 DNA sequence: TGTGCCAGCAGCGTACAAGGGACTAACAACAATGAGCAGTTCTTC.

This clone was seen only once. The V and J genes are TRBV15 and TRBJ1-1, with D perhaps matching TRBD1 (5 bases). The V end was cut by 5 bases, the J end by 7 bases, with 14 bases between. Germline loops: CDR1 LNHNV, CDR2 YYDKDF (reference sequence). This CDR3 is 13 amino acids long. The CDR3 coding sequence is TGTGCCACCAGCTCTCCCAGGGAAGGTGAAGCTTTCTTT. Its translation: CATSSPREGEAFF.

The gene calls are TRBV18 and TRBJ2-7, with a possible D match to TRBD1 (6 bases). Per the germline V gene, CDR1 is KGHSH and CDR2 is LQKENI. Deletions cut 6 bases from V and 0 bases from J, with 12 bases between. CDR3 length equals 14 residues. The CDR3 protein is CASSPRDTSYEQYF. As DNA, the CDR3 is TGTGCCAGCTCGCCCCGGGACACCTCCTACGAGCAGTACTTC.

The V and J genes are TRBV5-6 and TRBJ2-2; possibly TRBD2 for D (5 bases). Trimming removed 4 bases at V and 3 bases at J, with 16 bases between. Germline lookup yields CDR1 SGHDT and CDR2 YYEEEE. The CDR3 is 16 residues long. Here the CDR3 DNA reads TGTGCCAGCAGCGTGCTGTGGGTGGAGGACACCGGGGAGCTGTTTTTT. Protein sequence: CASSVLWVEDTGELFF.

The gene calls are TRBV28 and TRBJ2-5, with TRBD2 identical over 14 bases. CDR3 length equals 18 residues. Unmatched junction bases numbered 15, after V lost 6 bases and J lost 6 bases. Germline V gives CDR1 MDHEN, CDR2 SYDVKM. DNA for the CDR3: TGTGCCAGCAGGAAAACCCCCGGGACTAGCGGGAGACAGCAGACCCAGTACTTC. This encodes CASRKTPGTSGRQQTQYF.

V is TRBV28 and J is TRBJ1-4, with a tentative D call TRBD1 (6 bases). Germline V gene sequence: CDR1 MDHEN, CDR2 SYDVKM. V shed 8 bases and J shed 8 bases, with 21 bases lying between them. The CDR3 is 15 residues long. The CDR3 DNA is TGTGCCAGCGGGGATAACAGGGTGAGGTTCGAAAAACTGTTTTTT. Its translation is CASGDNRVRFEKLFF.

The J gene is TRBJ2-7, the V gene TRBV29-1, with a weak D call TRBD1 (6 bases). With 1 base removed from V and 7 bases from J, the gap between germline ends came to 20 bases. Per the germline V gene, CDR1 is SQVTM and CDR2 is ANQGSEA. The CDR3 contains 15 residues. The CDR3 here is CSVEGTGLPSGEQYF. The CDR3 nucleotides read TGCAGCGTTGAAGGCACAGGGCTGCCCTCGGGAGAGCAGTACTTC.

The chain recombines TRBV6-5 with TRBJ1-1; 7 nucleotides match TRBD1. V shed 4 bases, J shed 1 base, and the junction held 6 bases outside the gene matches. The CDR3 has 15 amino acids. In germline, CDR1 is MNHEY, CDR2 SVGAGI. CDR3 in DNA: TGTGCCAGCAGTTCCTCGACAGGGAGGAACACTGAAGCTTTCTTT. Translation: CASSSSTGRNTEAFF.

The V and J genes are TRBV19 and TRBJ1-1, with a possible D match to TRBD1 (5 bases). Per germline, CDR1 LNHDA and CDR2 SQIVND (reference sequence). V gave up 2 bases and J gave up 1 base, with 29 bases separating them. The CDR3 consists of 21 residues. The CDR3 here is CASSIITLFVETEDANTEAFF. CDR3 in DNA: TGTGCCAGTAGTATAATAACCCTGTTTGTCGAGACAGAAGACGCGAACACTGAAGCTTTCTTT.